This T cell receptor beta chain was sequenced for a study of blood T cell repertoires in COVID-19 (dated by TCRdb to the early 2020s). Study-level background: Samples from collaborators originated in the United States, Italy and Spain and spanned both the acute and convalescent phases of COVID-19. Samples came from the ongoing ImmuneRACE study (first 160 participants) plus 1,254 subjects from 6 global collaborators. HLA class I and class II types, where available, came from metadata supplied by the sample provider rather than from assay-based typing. The repertoires were released in a freely available public database meant as a resource for research on the immune response to SARS-CoV-2. The sample metadata nearly always contained a de-identified subject ID, COVID-19 status, age in years and sex. Deeply sampled blood TCRbeta repertoires from subjects exposed to, actively infected with, or recovered from COVID-19 were included in the dataset. The material from the prospective study consisted of cDNA or gDNA derived from T cells, B-cell-depleted T cells, or PBMCs.

About this clone: There is no known antigen for this receptor. One base away there is no much larger clone; base qualities are not given.

Points the paper makes about the study in general: Clinical and demographic metadata were provided uncurated, with the amount varying by source and participant.

The immunoSEQ Assay, a bias-controlled multiplex PCR, was used to amplify TCRbeta CDR3 regions from genomic DNA. As for the original processing: Nucleated cell counts per sample were estimated from amplification of reference gene primers within the assay. Sequence reads were collapsed and filtered to measure the absolute abundance of every unique TCRbeta CDR3 rearrangement. For each sample, productive Simpson clonality was calculated as the square root of Simpson's diversity index across productive rearrangements. TCRdb provides this immuneACCESS table in a form limited to in-frame rearrangements. Some clones are lacking; in checked studies, under half of them reflect an unresolved V gene, and why the rest are absent is not known. V and J calls and clone size are copied from that table; D and trimming were computed from the DNA. The sample table shows 9,000 to 15,000 clones, and roughly 80% are seen once. About a fifth of the sample comes from the top ten.

Each collaborating institution followed its own protocols to collect whole blood in K2EDTA tubes. For TCRbeta analysis, collaborators shipped samples as frozen whole blood, isolated PBMCs, or DNA extracted from either of those sample types. Via the germline V gene (reference sequence), CDR1 is LNHDA and CDR2 SQIVND. V lost 7 bases and J lost 8 bases; the stretch between them is 21 bases long. From its cysteine to its phenylalanine, the CDR3 spans 15 amino acids. Of all the DNA, just the CDR3 is kept, 45 bases in frame from base 1. Specimen: peripheral blood. This receptor chain uses TRBV19 and TRBJ2-4, and TRBD2 may be the D gene, going by 7 matching bases. The origin of this receptor is a human donor in a cohort sampled during active COVID-19. The sequence in DNA is TGTGCCAGTACCCAAGGGGGGCGGGGGCTAGACATTCAGTACTTC. Translated, it gives CASTQGGRGLDIQYF.